A selection of T cell receptor beta chains follows, all from one sample in a study of regulatory T cells in long-lasting Graves disease. TCRdb ran MiXCR on the multiplex PCR reads and lists one entry per CDR3 protein. The table lists approximately 470,000 distinct CDR3 sequences, less than 25% of them singletons, with under 9% in the top ten. Sequencing used peripheral blood mononuclear cells (PBMCs), obtained when the disease was refractory, from a patient treated with antithyroid drugs. All receptors come from a female donor with Graves disease. The CDR3 runs from the conserved cysteine through the conserved F or W. A D gene is named only where the DNA matches it firmly. Clone sizes are given selectively: once, few, many, or a class where the clone is expanded.

d_call,v_call,clone_size,cdr3_length,j_call,cdr3_aa,cdr3_nt
TRBD1,TRBV6-1,NA,13,TRBJ1-1,CASIHRGGLEAFF,TGTGCCAGCATTCACAGGGGGGGCCTGGAAGCTTTCTTT
TRBD1,TRBV6-2/TRBV6-3,NA,15,TRBJ2-1,CASSYNRGDRDEQFF,TGTGCCAGCAGTTATAACAGGGGGGATAGGGATGAGCAGTTCTTC
NA,TRBV4-1,NA,14,TRBJ2-7,CASSQGGSTYEQYF,TGCGCCAGCAGCCAAGGGGGTAGCACCTACGAGCAGTACTTC
NA,TRBV29-1,many,13,TRBJ1-2,CSVEGPSNYGYTF,TGCAGCGTTGAAGGCCCCAGTAACTATGGCTACACCTTC
NA,TRBV5-6,few,16,TRBJ1-3,CASSFGWTTSGNTIYF,TGTGCCAGCAGCTTTGGATGGACTACCTCTGGAAACACCATATATTTT
TRBD1,TRBV28,many,15,TRBJ1-1,CASSYDRTGNTEAFF,TGTGCCAGCAGTTACGACCGGACAGGGAACACTGAAGCTTTCTTT
NA,TRBV19,many,15,TRBJ2-7,CASSRGDLKTREQYF,TGTGCCAGTAGCCGTGGAGACCTTAAAACGAGGGAGCAGTACTTC
NA,TRBV7-2,many,14,TRBJ2-7,CASSFEGTWYEQYF,TGTGCCAGCAGCTTTGAAGGTACTTGGTACGAGCAGTACTTC
NA,TRBV5-6,NA,15,TRBJ1-4,CASSFLSSTNEKLFF,TGTGCCAGCAGCTTTCTGTCTTCAACTAATGAAAAACTGTTTTTT
TRBD2,TRBV7-9,NA,12,TRBJ2-1,CASRHNRGGEFF,TGTGCCAGCAGACACAACCGGGGGGGGGAGTTCTTC
TRBD1,TRBV5-1,NA,13,TRBJ1-2,CASSPGTVDGYTF,TGCGCCAGCAGCCCGGGGACAGTCGATGGCTACACCTTC
NA,TRBV29-1,many,14,TRBJ2-6,CSVEGGSGANVLTF,TGCAGCGTTGAGGGAGGCTCTGGGGCCAACGTCCTGACTTTC
TRBD1,TRBV5-5,NA,15,TRBJ2-2,CASSPWTGLAGELFF,TGTGCCAGCAGCCCATGGACAGGGCTCGCCGGGGAGCTGTTTTTT
NA,TRBV20-1,NA,12,TRBJ2-4,CSARGPAAIQYF,TGCAGTGCTAGGGGACCCGCCGCCATTCAGTACTTC
NA,TRBV27,many,15,TRBJ1-5,CASSFSPRGNQPQHF,TGTGCCAGCAGTTTCAGCCCCAGGGGCAATCAGCCCCAGCATTTT
NA,TRBV28,few,15,TRBJ2-3,CASSHTVSFTETQYF,TGTGCCAGCAGTCACACAGTTTCCTTCACCGAAACGCAGTATTTT
TRBD1,TRBV6-9,NA,16,TRBJ1-3,CASSYPGQDSGNTIYF,TGTGCCAGCAGTTACCCCGGACAGGACTCTGGAAACACCATATATTTT
NA,TRBV7-3,NA,15,TRBJ2-2,CASGVTGPNTGELFF,TGTGCCAGCGGGGTGACAGGCCCCAACACCGGGGAGCTGTTTTTT
TRBD2,TRBV12-3/TRBV12-4,many,18,TRBJ2-5,CASSLDGTSGSRRETQYF,TGTGCCAGCAGTTTAGATGGGACTAGCGGGTCCCGTCGGGAGACCCAGTACTTC
TRBD2,TRBV9,NA,17,TRBJ2-3,CASSGPGLAGADDTQYF,TGTGCCAGCAGCGGACCGGGACTAGCGGGAGCTGACGATACGCAGTATTTT
TRBD1,TRBV5-1,NA,16,TRBJ2-7,CASSLAGADRGQKQYF,TGCGCCAGCAGCTTGGCGGGTGCGGACAGGGGCCAGAAGCAGTACTTC
NA,TRBV29-1,few,14,TRBJ2-7,CSVAGGTAGYEQYF,TGCAGCGTTGCAGGTGGGACGGCGGGCTACGAGCAGTACTTC
NA,TRBV11-2,many,16,TRBJ1-1,CASSFHAAQPYTEAFF,TGTGCCAGCAGCTTTCACGCAGCGCAACCCTACACTGAAGCTTTCTTT
TRBD2,TRBV12-3/TRBV12-4,many,15,TRBJ2-2,CASITGLERTGELFF,TGTGCCAGCATCACGGGACTAGAGAGAACCGGGGAGCTGTTTTTT
NA,TRBV2,NA,15,TRBJ2-3,CASSEAESSGDTQYF,TGTGCCAGCAGTGAGGCCGAGAGTAGCGGCGATACGCAGTATTTT
NA,TRBV28,NA,17,TRBJ2-3,CASSARRGGSFMDTQYF,TGTGCCAGCAGCGCCCGGAGGGGCGGAAGTTTTATGGATACGCAGTATTTT
NA,TRBV28,many,17,TRBJ1-1,CASRLRPQGSMNTEAFF,TGTGCCAGCAGATTACGGCCCCAGGGGAGCATGAACACTGAAGCTTTCTTT
NA,TRBV20-1,NA,12,TRBJ1-5,CSASTSNQPQHF,TGCAGTGCTAGTACTAGCAATCAGCCCCAGCATTTT
TRBD1,TRBV6-1,many,16,TRBJ1-1,CASSLIGTGANTEAFF,TGTGCCAGCAGCTTGATCGGGACAGGGGCGAACACTGAAGCTTTCTTT
NA,TRBV4-1,few,15,TRBJ2-2,CASSQGWRDTGELFF,TGCGCCAGCAGCCAAGGGTGGCGGGACACCGGGGAGCTGTTTTTT
NA,TRBV6-2/TRBV6-3,few,13,TRBJ1-5,CASRPTYDQPQHF,TGTGCCAGCAGGCCCACTTATGATCAGCCCCAGCATTTT